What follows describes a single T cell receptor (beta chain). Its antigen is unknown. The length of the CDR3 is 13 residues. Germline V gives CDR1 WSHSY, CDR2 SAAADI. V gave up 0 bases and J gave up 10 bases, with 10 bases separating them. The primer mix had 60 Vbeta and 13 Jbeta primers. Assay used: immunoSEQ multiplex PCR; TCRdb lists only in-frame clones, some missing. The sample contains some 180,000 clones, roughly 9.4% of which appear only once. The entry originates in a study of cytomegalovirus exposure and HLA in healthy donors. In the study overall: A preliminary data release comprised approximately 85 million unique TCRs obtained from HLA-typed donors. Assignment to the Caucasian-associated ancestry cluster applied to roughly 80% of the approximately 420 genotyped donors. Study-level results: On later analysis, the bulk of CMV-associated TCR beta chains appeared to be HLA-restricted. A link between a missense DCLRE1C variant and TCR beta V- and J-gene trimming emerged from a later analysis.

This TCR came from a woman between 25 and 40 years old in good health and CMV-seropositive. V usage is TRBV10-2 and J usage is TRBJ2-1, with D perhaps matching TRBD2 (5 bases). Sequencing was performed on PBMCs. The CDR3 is CASSESTPSEQFF. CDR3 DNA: TGCGCCAGCAGTGAGTCGACGCCTAGCGAGCAGTTCTTC.